What follows are 8 T cell receptor beta chains derived from one specimen sequenced in a study of post-analysis software for immune sequencing data. The TCR beta cDNA libraries contained unique molecular identifiers. Each CDR3 protein is one row after TCRdb ran MiXCR on the PCR reads. The sample consists of fewer than 850,000 distinct CDR3 sequences, just under 30% of them appearing once. Broader study findings: Patients had higher frequencies than controls of five TRBV segments, including TRBV5-6, TRBV5-1 and TRBV20-1.

These receptors are not linked to any known antigen. Sequenced input: blood. Receptor source: a girl between 5 and 17 years old with multiple sclerosis.

About this clonotype itself: This may be a read error, as it is one base from a much larger clone. V gene TRBV29-1 combines with J gene TRBJ2-3; D gene unclear. Germline V gene sequence: CDR1 SQVTM, CDR2 ANQGSEA. Deletions cut 7 bases from V and 0 bases from J, with 14 bases between. The CDR3 has 14 amino acids. This chain's CDR3 is CSGTIGHSTDTQYF. The CDR3 DNA sequence: TGCAGCGGTACAATAGGGCATAGCACAGATACGCAGTATTTT.

At least ten counts were recorded for this clonotype. The genes are TRBV6-6 and TRBJ2-1; D is uncertain. Germline V lookup: CDR1 MNHNY, CDR2 SVGAGI (reference sequence). Trimming stripped 2 bases from V and 5 bases from J, with 7 bases between. The CDR3 is made up of 13 amino acids. The CDR3 loop reads CASSYRPHNEQFF. CDR3 nucleotides: TGTGCCAGCAGTTACCGACCCCACAATGAGCAGTTCTTC.

This clonotype was seen repeatedly, ten times or more. The chain links TRBV29-1 to TRBJ2-1; 13 positions agree with TRBD2. The CDR3 spans 15 residues. The germline gives CDR1 SQVTM, CDR2 ANQGSEA. J gave up 4 bases and V 3 bases, and 3 bases lay outside the gene matches. CDR3 sequence: CSVDPGLAGYNEQFF. CDR3 bases: TGCAGCGTTGACCCGGGACTAGCGGGATACAATGAGCAGTTCTTC.

This sequence joins TRBV7-2 and TRBJ2-3; 7 bases map to TRBD2. V dropped 1 base and J dropped 4; count of bases not matched to a gene: 8. Germline-derived CDR1 and CDR2 are SGHTA and FQGNSA. The CDR3 extends over 16 amino acids. This CDR3 is CASSLGPSGLSDTQYF. In DNA, the CDR3 is TGTGCCAGCAGCTTAGGGCCTAGCGGCCTATCAGATACGCAGTATTTT.

The chain couples TRBV7-9 to TRBJ1-2; tentative D call: TRBD1 (6 bases). The germline V gene has CDR1 SEHNR and CDR2 FQNEAQ (reference sequence). V was shortened by 6 bases and J by 4 bases, with 15 bases between the two germline ends. There are 14 residues in the CDR3. This CDR3 is CASSTGPRGYGYTF. CDR3 sequence (DNA): TGTGCCAGCAGTACAGGGCCGCGCGGCTATGGCTACACCTTC.

CDR3 DNA sequence: TGTGCCAGCAGCTTAGCCCCGCAGACTCAGCCTTACGAGCAGTACTTC. Translation: CASSLAPQTQPYEQYF. V and J are TRBV7-2 and TRBJ2-7; D ambiguous. From germline, CDR1 is SGHTA and CDR2 FQGNSA. CDR3 length: 16 residues. Trimming left V 0 bases short and J 4 bases short, with 16 bases between.

Regarding this clonotype: A junction end diverges from the germline sequence, so it may reflect a read error. The V and J genes are TRBV28 and TRBJ2-6; 7 bases are shared with TRBD1. The CDR3 has 12 residues. The germline V gene has CDR1 MDHEN and CDR2 SYDVKM. In DNA, the CDR3 is TGTGCCAGCAGTGAGGGGGCCAACGTCCGGACTTTC. This gives the protein CASSEGANVRTF.

This clonotype was seen a handful of times. V and J are TRBV5-1 and TRBJ2-6; D unclear. V lost 1 base to trimming and J lost 0 bases, with 8 bases between them. The CDR3 is 16 amino acids. The germline CDR1 and CDR2 sequences are SGHRS and YFSETQ. The CDR3 spells CASSLHVLSGANVLTF. The CDR3 DNA follows: TGCGCCAGCAGCTTGCACGTCCTCTCTGGGGCCAACGTCCTGACTTTC.